This T cell receptor beta chain is drawn from a study of blood T cell repertoires in COVID-19. On the study more broadly: The cDNA or gDNA used as material had been derived from T cells, B-cell-depleted T cells, or PBMCs.

Original processing methods: Reference gene primer amplification yielded estimated nucleated cell counts. Using immunoSEQ multiplex PCR, the repertoire was profiled, and TCRdb retains in-frame clones only, with some absent. That table furnishes V, J and clone size, whereas the DNA furnished D and trimming. The sample has about 100,000 clones; more than 70% are singletons. The V gene lost 1 base and the J gene lost 5 bases, with 17 bases spanning the gap. The germline V gene encodes CDR1 LGHDT and CDR2 YNNKEL (reference sequence). The CDR3 is 16 amino acids. The chain joins TRBV3-1 (or the pseudogene TRBV3-2) to TRBJ2-5, with D possibly TRBD2 on 6 matching bases. The receptor was isolated from a woman older than 75 with acute or convalescent COVID-19. The material sequenced was peripheral blood. The CDR3 spells CASSQGRGFSVETQYF. In DNA, the CDR3 is TGTGCCAGCAGCCAAGGGCGGGGTTTTTCAGTGGAGACCCAGTACTTC.